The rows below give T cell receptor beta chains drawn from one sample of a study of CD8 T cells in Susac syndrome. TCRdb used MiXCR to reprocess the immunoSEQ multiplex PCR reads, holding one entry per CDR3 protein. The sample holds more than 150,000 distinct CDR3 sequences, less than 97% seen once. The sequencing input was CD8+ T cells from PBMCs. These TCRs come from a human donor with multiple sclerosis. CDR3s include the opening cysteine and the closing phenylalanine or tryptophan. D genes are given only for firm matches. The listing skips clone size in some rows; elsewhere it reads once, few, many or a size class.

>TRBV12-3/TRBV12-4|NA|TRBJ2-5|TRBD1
TGTGCCAGCAGTCCCTCCGACAGGGGGCGAGAGACCCAGTACTTC
CASSPSDRGRETQYF
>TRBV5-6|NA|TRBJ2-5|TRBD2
TGTGCCAGCAGCTTGTCCGCGGGGGGGCTTGAGACCCAGTACTTC
CASSLSAGGLETQYF
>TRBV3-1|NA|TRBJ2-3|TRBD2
TGTGCCAGCAGCCAAGATCTTACTAGCGGGAGCACAGATACGCAGTATTTT
CASSQDLTSGSTDTQYF
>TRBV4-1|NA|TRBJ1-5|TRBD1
TGCGCCAGCAGAGTTAGACAGGGATCGGATCAGCCCCAGCATTTT
CASRVRQGSDQPQHF
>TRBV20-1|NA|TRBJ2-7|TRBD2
TGCAGTGCTAGAATCGGGACTAGTGACTACGAGCAGTACTTC
CSARIGTSDYEQYF
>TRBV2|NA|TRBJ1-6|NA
TGTGCCAGCAGTGTTACCCAACAGCCCGGGAATTCACCCCTCCACTTT
CASSVTQQPGNSPLHF
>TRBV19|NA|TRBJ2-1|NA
TGTGCCAGTAGTATAAAGGGAAACTACAATGAGCAGTTCTTC
CASSIKGNYNEQFF
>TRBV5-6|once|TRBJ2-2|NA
TGTGCCACCGCCGTGGACCGAACCACCGGGGAGCTGTTTTTT
CATAVDRTTGELFF
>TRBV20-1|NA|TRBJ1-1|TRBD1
TGCAGTGCCGGGACAGGGGGATCTGAAGCTTTCTTT
CSAGTGGSEAFF
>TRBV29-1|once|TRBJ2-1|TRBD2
TGCAGCGTTGAAGGCCTAGCGGGGGCCAGCTCCTACAATGAGCAGTTCTTC
CSVEGLAGASSYNEQFF
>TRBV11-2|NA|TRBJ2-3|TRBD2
TGTGCCAGCTCCTCCACCCCGGGACTAGTTATAGATACGCAGTATTTT
CASSSTPGLVIDTQYF
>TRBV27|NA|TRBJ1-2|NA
TGTGCCAGCAGTTTATCGAGAACAGGCTATGGCTACACCTTC
CASSLSRTGYGYTF
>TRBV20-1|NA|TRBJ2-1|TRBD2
TGCAGTGCTTCGGGACTAGTGGGCTCCTACAATGAGCAGTTCTTC
CSASGLVGSYNEQFF
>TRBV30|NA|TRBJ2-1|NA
TGTGCCTGGAGGATCGCGCCCGGGGATGAGCAGTTCTTC
CAWRIAPGDEQFF
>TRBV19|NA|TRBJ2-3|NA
TGTGCCAGTAGTATCGCTCTACAGGGATCAGATACGCAGTATTTT
CASSIALQGSDTQYF
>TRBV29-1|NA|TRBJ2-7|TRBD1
TGCAGCTACTCCGGACAGGAGGCCGAGCAGTACTTC
CSYSGQEAEQYF
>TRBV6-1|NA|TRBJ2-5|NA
TGTGCCAGCAGAACTGGGACTCTGCTGATCGGTGAGACCCAGTACTTC
CASRTGTLLIGETQYF
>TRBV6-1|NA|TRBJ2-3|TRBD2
TGTGCCAGCATCCCGGGGCGGGGGGGATCCCCCCCGGGCACAGATACGCAGTATTTT
CASIPGRGGSPPGTDTQYF
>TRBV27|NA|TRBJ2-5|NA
TGTGCCAGCAGTTTCCAGCCGGGACGCCAAGAGACCCAGTACTTC
CASSFQPGRQETQYF
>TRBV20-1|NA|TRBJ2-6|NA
TGCAGTGCTAGCTCAGGGCTCTCCGGGGCCAACGTCCTGACTTTC
CSASSGLSGANVLTF
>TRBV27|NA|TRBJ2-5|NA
TGTGCCAGCAGTCTCGGAGCTCGCGAACAAGAGACCCAGTACTTC
CASSLGAREQETQYF
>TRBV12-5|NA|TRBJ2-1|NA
TGTGCTAGTGGTTTGGTTGGAGTAGCAGGGCCCAACAATGAGCAGTTCTTC
CASGLVGVAGPNNEQFF
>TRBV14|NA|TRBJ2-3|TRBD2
TGTGCCAGCAGCCTCGGGGGACTAGTGACAGATACGCAGTATTTT
CASSLGGLVTDTQYF
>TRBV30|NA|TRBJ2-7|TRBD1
TGTGCCTGGAGTGGGACAGGGCCCTACGAGCAGTACTTC
CAWSGTGPYEQYF
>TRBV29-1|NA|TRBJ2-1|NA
TGCAGCGTTGACCGAAACAATGAGCAGTTCTTC
CSVDRNNEQFF
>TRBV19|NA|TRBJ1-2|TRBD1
TGTGCCAGTACCTGGTCAGGGGGCTATGGCTACACCTTC
CASTWSGGYGYTF
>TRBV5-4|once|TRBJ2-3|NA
TGTGCCAGCAGCTCCGGGACTGTTCCCACAGATACGCAGTATTTT
CASSSGTVPTDTQYF
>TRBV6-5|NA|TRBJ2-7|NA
TGTGCCAGCAGTTACGGCAGGAGCTCCTACGAGCAGTACTTC
CASSYGRSSYEQYF
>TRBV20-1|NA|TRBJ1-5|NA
TGCAGTGCAAACCCTAGGGGGGCGGTAGGCAATCAGCCCCAGCATTTT
CSANPRGAVGNQPQHF
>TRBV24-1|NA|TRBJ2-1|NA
TGTGCCACCAGTGATTTGGCGGCCGGTGAGCAGTTCTTC
CATSDLAAGEQFF
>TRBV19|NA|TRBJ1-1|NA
TGTGCCAGTAGTGGAGGGAGGATGCAAGCTTTCTTT
CASSGGRMQAFF
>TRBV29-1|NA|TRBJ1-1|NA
TGCAGCGTTGGGGCGGGAGAGGGAGCTTTCTTT
CSVGAGEGAFF
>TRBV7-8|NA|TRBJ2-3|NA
TGTGCCAGCAGCACAGAGGGTCCCAGGGATACGCAGTATTTT
CASSTEGPRDTQYF
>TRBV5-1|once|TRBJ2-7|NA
TGCGCCAGCAGCTTCTCACGGGGTGGCTACGAGCAGTACTTC
CASSFSRGGYEQYF
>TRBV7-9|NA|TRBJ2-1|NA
TGTGCCAGCACCGCGGGCACGAATGAGCAGTTCTTC
CASTAGTNEQFF
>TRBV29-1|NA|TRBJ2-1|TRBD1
TGCAGCGTTGAAGATAGGGGGACAGGGCGAGGCAATGAGCAGTTCTTC
CSVEDRGTGRGNEQFF
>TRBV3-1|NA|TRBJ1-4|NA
TGTGCCAGCAGCCCACGAAGTAGGAATGAAAAACTGTTTTTT
CASSPRSRNEKLFF
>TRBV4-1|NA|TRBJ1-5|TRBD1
TGCGCCAGCAGCCTGAGCTACTCGGACAGGGCCTGGGATCAGCCCCAGCATTTT
CASSLSYSDRAWDQPQHF
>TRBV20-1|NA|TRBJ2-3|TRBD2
TGCAGTGCTTTCCCCCCCGGGGGGACCACAGATACGCAGTATTTT
CSAFPPGGTTDTQYF
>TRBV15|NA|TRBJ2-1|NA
TGTGCCACCAGCATAGGTACCGACGGACTCCTGGGCAATGAGCAGTTCTTC
CATSIGTDGLLGNEQFF
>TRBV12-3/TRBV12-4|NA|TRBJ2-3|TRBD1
TGTGCCAGCAGTTTAGGACAGGGCGACACAGATACGCAGTATTTT
CASSLGQGDTDTQYF
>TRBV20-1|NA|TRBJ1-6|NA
TGCAGTGCTAGAGATTGGGGGTTGGGAAATAATTCACCCCTCCACTTT
CSARDWGLGNNSPLHF
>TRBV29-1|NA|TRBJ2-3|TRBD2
TGCAGCGTTGAAGTGGGACTAGCGGGGCTGGATTTT
CSVEVGLAGLDF
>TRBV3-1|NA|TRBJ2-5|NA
TGTGCCAGCAGCCCTTACGGGTCGGGGGAGACCCAGTACTTC
CASSPYGSGETQYF
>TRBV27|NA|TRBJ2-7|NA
TGTGCCAGCCGACTTGGACAGACACGCTCCTACGAGCAGTACTTC
CASRLGQTRSYEQYF
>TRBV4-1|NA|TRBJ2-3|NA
TGCGCCAGCAGCCAAGCGGTTCCCACAGATACGCAGTATTTT
CASSQAVPTDTQYF
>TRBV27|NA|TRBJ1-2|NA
TGTGCCAGCAGTTTGACACCAAACTATGGCTACACCTTC
CASSLTPNYGYTF
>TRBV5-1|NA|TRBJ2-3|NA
TGCGCCAGCAGCTCTTATTACTCCGATACGCAGTATTTT
CASSSYYSDTQYF
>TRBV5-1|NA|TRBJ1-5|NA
TGCGCCAGCAGCTTGGAGGGGCAGGGAAATCAGCCCCAGCATTTT
CASSLEGQGNQPQHF
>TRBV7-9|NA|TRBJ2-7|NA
TGTGCCAGCAGCCACCGGCCGGGAGCCTACGAGCAGTACTTC
CASSHRPGAYEQYF
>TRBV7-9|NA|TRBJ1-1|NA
TGTGCCAGCAGTGTAGTCGGGTTCATGAACACTGAAGCTTTCTTT
CASSVVGFMNTEAFF
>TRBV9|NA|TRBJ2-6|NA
TGTGCCAGCGGCCTTAGTTACTACTCTGGGGCCAACGTCCTGACTTTC
CASGLSYYSGANVLTF
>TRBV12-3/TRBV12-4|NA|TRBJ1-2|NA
TGTGCCAGCAGTTTTCTATCAGACTACACCTTC
CASSFLSDYTF